This is a list of T cell receptor beta chains from one sample in a study of cytomegalovirus exposure and HLA in healthy donors. Sequencing was performed with immunoSEQ multiplex PCR; in TCRdb, only in-frame clones are kept and a portion is missing. The clone table shows some 70,000 clones, with the ten largest holding roughly 2.8%. Sequencing was carried out using PBMCs. These receptors were taken from a man in his forties or fifties in good health and CMV-seronegative. Both conserved end residues are part of each CDR3. D genes are given only for firm matches.

>TRBV18|TRBJ2-2|-
CASSPGQQGGELFF
TGTGCCAGCTCACCAGGACAACAAGGCGGGGAGCTGTTTTTT
>TRBV5-1|TRBJ2-1|TRBD2
CASSLGLAGGYNEQFF
TGCGCCAGCAGCCTCGGACTAGCGGGGGGGTACAATGAGCAGTTCTTC
>TRBV5-1|TRBJ2-1|TRBD2
CASSFSGTQHEQFF
TGCGCCAGCAGCTTTAGCGGGACCCAGCATGAGCAGTTCTTC
>TRBV9|TRBJ2-3|-
CASSVDGKGSTDTQYF
TGTGCCAGCAGCGTAGACGGGAAGGGAAGCACAGATACGCAGTATTTT
>TRBV7-3|TRBJ1-1|TRBD1
CASSSRQGAAFF
TGTGCCAGCAGCTCAAGACAGGGGGCGGCTTTCTTT
>TRBV6-5|TRBJ2-3|TRBD2
CASGRGVSSTDTQYF
TGTGCAAGCGGGCGGGGGGTATCTAGCACAGATACGCAGTATTTT
>TRBV28|TRBJ1-1|-
CASTLPGTYTEAFF
TGTGCCAGCACCCTGCCGGGTACTTACACTGAAGCTTTCTTT
>TRBV13|TRBJ1-2|-
CASSLRGRGYTF
TGTGCCAGCAGCTTACGAGGCCGGGGCTACACCTTC
>TRBV5-1|TRBJ1-1|-
CASSFAGSTEAFF
TGCGCCAGCAGCTTTGCGGGGAGCACTGAAGCTTTCTTT
>TRBV19|TRBJ1-1|TRBD1
CASTRTGTGARMGRNTEAFF
TGTGCCAGTACCAGGACCGGGACAGGGGCGCGCATGGGCAGGAACACTGAAGCTTTCTTT
>TRBV4-1|TRBJ2-7|-
CASSQAQGERIYEQYF
TGCGCCAGCAGCCAAGCGCAAGGCGAGCGCATCTACGAGCAGTACTTC
>TRBV6-5|TRBJ2-3|-
CASSYGQRLGADTQYF
TGTGCCAGCAGTTATGGACAGCGACTCGGCGCAGATACGCAGTATTTT